The 21 T cell receptor beta chains below were found in one sample sequenced in a study of cytomegalovirus exposure and HLA in healthy donors. The primer mix had 60 Vbeta and 13 Jbeta primers. Some clones are missing from TCRdb's copy, which holds only in-frame ones; the method was immunoSEQ multiplex PCR. Of 150,000 to 200,000 clones listed, about 80% are singletons. The sequenced sample consisted of PBMCs. The receptors originated from a woman between 40 and 50 years old in good health and CMV-seronegative.

CDR3 nucleotide sequence: TGCGCCAGCAGCTCCTTAGAGACCCAGTACTTC. Amino acids: CASSSLETQYF. The V call is TRBV5-1, the J call TRBJ2-5; D gene ambiguous. Germline-derived CDR1 and CDR2 are SGHRS and YFSETQ. V lost 3 bases to trimming and J lost 4 bases, with 4 bases between them. The CDR3 is 11 amino acids.

The J gene is TRBJ1-1, the V gene TRBV28; tentative D call: TRBD1 (6 bases). This CDR3 spans 15 amino acids. Deletions cut 2 bases from V and 4 bases from J, with 14 bases between. Germline CDR1 reads MDHEN; CDR2 reads SYDVKM. As DNA, the CDR3 is TGTGCCAGCAGTTTAGTGGACACAGGGTTCACTGAAGCTTTCTTT. Protein sequence: CASSLVDTGFTEAFF.

The chain joins TRBV23-1 to TRBJ1-1, with 9 positions matching TRBD1. TRBV23-1 is an open reading frame, and its role is uncertain. The ends lost 0 bases at V and 7 bases at J; junction bases unmatched: 12. The CDR3 is 17 amino acids. Here the CDR3 DNA reads TGCGCCAGCAGTCAATCAGCAGGACAGGGGCAGGGAATTGAAGCTTTCTTT. It translates to CASSQSAGQGQGIEAFF.

The chain has TRBV7-9 and TRBJ2-1; 13 nucleotides match TRBD2. In germline, CDR1 is SEHNR, CDR2 FQNEAQ (reference sequence). The CDR3 has 18 amino acids. V dropped 8 bases and J dropped 4; count of bases not matched to a gene: 14. DNA of the CDR3: TGTGCCAGCGTAGGACTAGCGGGGGCCATCTTAAATTACAATGAGCAGTTCTTC. This encodes CASVGLAGAILNYNEQFF. The full variable domain, with the rest looked up from reference TRBV7-9 and TRBJ2-1, is DTGVSQNPRHKITKRGQNVTFRCDPISEHNRLYWYRQTLGQGPEFLTYFQNEAQLEKSRLLSDRFSAERPKGSFSTLEIQRTEQGDSAMYLCASVGLAGAILNYNEQFFGPGTRLTVL.

J is TRBJ2-2 and V is TRBV19; 11 positions agree with TRBD2. The V segment lost 6 bases and the J segment 5 bases; nucleotides outside the gene matches: 5. The CDR3 sequence is 15 residues long. Germline V gene lookup returns CDR1 LNHDA and CDR2 SQIVND (reference sequence). The CDR3 sequence: CASRLAGVGTGELFF. DNA for the CDR3: TGTGCCAGTAGACTAGCGGGAGTGGGAACCGGGGAGCTGTTTTTT.

This clone came up once. Sequence at one end of the junction differs from germline and may be a read error. The sample holds other DNA sequences that translate to the same CDR3. The chain combines TRBV27 with TRBJ2-1; 11 bases are a match to TRBD2. Germline V CDR1 and CDR2: MNHEY, SMNVEV (reference sequence). The CDR3 contains 17 residues. CDR3 residues: CASTPRTSGPPYNEQFF. CDR3 sequence (DNA): TGTGCCAGCACCCCTCGGACTAGCGGGCCACCTTACAACGAGCAGTTCTTC.

This chain links TRBV6-1 with TRBJ2-3; no clear D gene. The CDR3 is 11 residues long. Germline CDR1 is MNHNS and CDR2 is SASEGT. V was pared by 8 bases and J by 9 bases, with 12 bases between. This CDR3 reads CASGIRSTQYF. Here the CDR3 DNA reads TGTGCCAGCGGCATTCGCTCAACGCAGTATTTT.

CDR3 region: CASSQEGAFYNEQFF. The CDR3 DNA is TGTGCCAGCAGCCAAGAGGGAGCTTTCTACAATGAGCAGTTCTTC. The gene calls are TRBV4-2 and TRBJ2-1; D is perhaps TRBD2 (5 bases). V dropped 0 bases and J dropped 3 bases, with 9 bases sitting between them. This CDR3 contains 15 residues. Looked up from germline, CDR1 is LGHNA and CDR2 is YNFKEQ.

With regard to this clone: One end of the junction fails to match germline, which may point to a read error. CDR3 in amino acids: CASSYDRGGGHTF. The CDR3 bases are TGTGCCAGCAGTTACGACAGGGGAGGTGGCCACACCTTC. J is TRBJ1-2 and V is TRBV6-5, with 8 positions matching TRBD1. Germline lookup yields CDR1 MNHEY and CDR2 SVGAGI. The CDR3 is made up of 13 amino acids.

The chain joins TRBV15 to TRBJ2-7; 11 nucleotides agree with TRBD1. The V segment lost 7 bases and the J segment 7 bases; nucleotides outside the gene matches: 9. The CDR3 sequence is 14 residues long. Germline V gene sequence: CDR1 LNHNV, CDR2 YYDKDF (reference sequence). The CDR3, as DNA: TGTGCCACCAATACGGACAGGGGGCTCGGGGAGCAGTACTTC. Protein: CATNTDRGLGEQYF.

The genes are TRBV6-5 and TRBJ1-5; 9 bases match TRBD1. Germline V gene data show CDR1 as MNHEY and CDR2 as SVGAGI. With V trimmed by 6 bases and J by 4 bases, 4 bases remained unmatched. The CDR3 has 14 residues. In nucleotides, the CDR3 is TGTGCCAGCAGCCGGACAGGGGTGAATCAGCCCCAGCATTTT. It translates to CASSRTGVNQPQHF.

This clone was detected only a few times. The rearrangement uses TRBV25-1 and TRBJ2-1; 8 bases are a match to TRBD2. The CDR3 is made up of 15 amino acids. CDR1 and CDR2 (germline): MGHDK, SYGVNS. The trim removed 4 bases at V and 7 bases at J, leaving 9 bases unmatched. CDR3 sequence: CASSGTSGRRNEQFF. CDR3 DNA: TGTGCCAGCAGTGGAACTAGCGGAAGACGTAATGAGCAGTTCTTC.

Details on this clone: A read error is likely here: a far larger clone is one base away. V gene TRBV10-2 combines with J gene TRBJ1-5, with 7 bases matching TRBD1. The trim removed 2 bases at V and 5 bases at J, leaving 0 bases unmatched. CDR1 is WSHSY and CDR2 is SAAADI in the germline V gene. CDR3 length: 13 amino acids. CDR3 region: CASSETGDQPQHF. The CDR3 coding sequence is TGCGCCAGCAGTGAGACAGGGGATCAGCCCCAGCATTTT.

V and J are TRBV7-2 and TRBJ2-1; 9 bases are shared with TRBD2. CDR3 length: 15 amino acids. The V gene's germline CDR1 is SGHTA and CDR2 FQGNSA. The ends lost 2 bases at V and 7 bases at J; junction bases unmatched: 6. The CDR3 nucleotides read TGTGCCAGCAGCTTAATGGGCGGGGGGGCAAATGAGCAGTTCTTC. This encodes CASSLMGGGANEQFF.

This CDR3 is CASINGGQGAQGPFF. CDR3 DNA: TGTGCCAGCATAAATGGCGGACAGGGGGCGCAGGGCCCTTTCTTT. The rearrangement joins TRBV6-5 to TRBJ1-1, with 11 bases lining up with TRBD1. The CDR3 runs 15 residues. The V and J ends lost 7 bases and 12 bases, in that order; junction bases with no gene match: 16. Germline-derived CDR1 and CDR2 are MNHEY and SVGAGI.

The rearrangement links TRBV11-2 to TRBJ2-5; TRBD2 might be the D (6 bases). This CDR3 contains 13 residues. The V and J ends lost 0 bases and 5 bases respectively, with 7 bases between them. Per the germline V gene, CDR1 is SGHAT and CDR2 is FQNNGV. Here the CDR3 DNA reads TGTGCCAGCAGCTTAGAGGCGGGGGAGACCCAGTACTTC. Its translation: CASSLEAGETQYF.

This clone was seen once. The CDR3 DNA reads as TGTGCCAGCAGTCCCGTTCCGGGGCTAGCGGCCTACAATGAGCAGTTCTTC. It specifies CASSPVPGLAAYNEQFF. The rearrangement uses TRBV28 and TRBJ2-1; TRBD2 matches 7 bases. There are 17 residues in the CDR3. V lost 5 bases, J lost 2 bases, and 12 bases stayed unmatched. CDR1 is MDHEN, CDR2 SYDVKM, per germline.

The rearrangement links TRBV4-3 to TRBJ2-7, with 9 positions matching TRBD1. The junction had 2 bases not matched to a gene; V was cut back by 0 bases and J by 5 bases. CDR1 and CDR2 (germline): LGHNA, YSLEER. The CDR3 length is 14 residues. This CDR3 reads CASSQEQGADEQYF. CDR3 nucleotides: TGCGCCAGCAGCCAAGAACAGGGGGCCGACGAGCAGTACTTC.

This chain joins TRBV7-3 and TRBJ1-6; no firm D call. The V gene lost 5 bases and the J gene lost 8 bases, with 16 bases spanning the gap. Looked up from germline, CDR1 is SGHTA and CDR2 is FQGTGA. The CDR3 totals 15 residues. The CDR3 DNA is TGTGCCAGCAGCCCCCGCTCGGGGTCGGATTCACCCCTCCACTTT. This encodes CASSPRSGSDSPLHF.

The rearrangement joins TRBV7-6 to TRBJ2-1; perhaps TRBD1 as D (6 bases). Deletions cut 6 bases from V and 6 bases from J, with 15 bases between. Germline CDR1 reads SGHVS; CDR2 reads FNYEAQ. The CDR3 totals 14 residues. DNA for the CDR3: TGTGCCAGCAGTTTTACTGGACAGCCCAATGAGCAGTTCTTC. Amino acids: CASSFTGQPNEQFF.

The chain carries TRBV19 and TRBJ2-2, with 7 nucleotides matching TRBD1. CDR1 is LNHDA and CDR2 is SQIVND in the germline V gene (reference sequence). This CDR3 is built from 14 residues. The V segment lost 4 bases and the J segment 5 bases; nucleotides outside the gene matches: 4. CDR3 in amino acids: CASSTGQVTGELFF. For the CDR3, the DNA is TGTGCCAGTAGTACCGGACAGGTGACCGGGGAGCTGTTTTTT.